One and the same sample provided the 22 T cell receptor beta chains below, sequenced in a study of blood T cells in healthy people across ages. PCR was performed a second time for about 7 to 11 cycles using a sample-barcoded 5' primer and a J-beta primer mix. TCRdb used MiXCR to reprocess the 5' RACE reads, holding one entry per CDR3 protein. The sample lists 1.5 million to 2 million distinct CDR3 sequences, about 31% occurring once. What was sequenced was blood. All receptors come from a woman under 40 in good health.

The gene calls are TRBV20-1 and TRBJ2-7; maybe TRBD2 (6 bases). CDR1 DFQATT and CDR2 SNEGSKA come from the germline V gene (reference sequence). This CDR3 spans 14 amino acids. Trimming cost V 3 bases and J 3 bases, with 15 bases left between them. CDR3 loop: CSASVRVGGYEQYF. In DNA form, the CDR3 reads TGCAGTGCTAGTGTTCGAGTGGGGGGCTACGAGCAGTACTTC.

On this clonotype: A much larger clone sits a single nucleotide away, making a read error possible. The chain recombines TRBV29-1 with TRBJ2-4; TRBD2 matches at 9 bases. TRBJ2-7 matches the DNA end more closely, so the J call is doubtful. Germline-derived CDR1 and CDR2 are SQVTM and ANQGSEA. The CDR3 loop spans 15 amino acids. The CDR3 sequence is CSVGLTAGGSYEQYF. CDR3 nucleotides: TGCAGCGTTGGACTCACAGCGGGAGGTTCCTACGAGCAGTACTTC.

This clonotype was detected only a few times. The V and J genes are TRBV20-1 and TRBJ2-1, with TRBD2 matching 10 bases. CDR3 length: 16 amino acids. The ends lost 0 bases at V and 3 bases at J; junction bases unmatched: 5. Looked up from germline, CDR1 is DFQATT and CDR2 is SNEGSKA (reference sequence). The CDR3 coding sequence is TGCAGTGCTAGAGATCCGGCTAGCGGGGGCTACAATGAGCAGTTCTTC. Its protein product is CSARDPASGGYNEQFF.

The chain employs TRBV2 and TRBJ2-3, with TRBD1 matching 8 bases. J gave up 6 bases and V 9 bases, and 14 bases lay outside the gene matches. The V gene's germline CDR1 is SNHLY and CDR2 FYNNEI. The CDR3 has 15 residues. The CDR3 sequence: CASQPDRGNFDTQYF. The DNA of the CDR3 is TGTGCCAGTCAGCCTGACAGGGGAAATTTTGATACGCAGTATTTT.

The chain uses TRBV28 and TRBJ2-1; D unresolved. The germline gives CDR1 MDHEN, CDR2 SYDVKM. The CDR3 is made up of 13 amino acids. V gave up 1 base and J gave up 8 bases, with 9 bases separating them. In nucleotides, the CDR3 is TGTGCCAGCAGTTTATTAAGCCGGGATGAGCAGTTCTTC. Its protein product is CASSLLSRDEQFF.

This clonotype has a count of ten or more. The J gene is TRBJ2-5, the V gene TRBV6-5; 8 bases match TRBD1. The CDR3 sequence is 15 residues long. J gave up 2 bases and V 5 bases, and 7 bases lay outside the gene matches. Looked up from germline, CDR1 is MNHEY and CDR2 is SVGAGI. The CDR3 here is CASSTRTGQQETQYF. DNA of the CDR3: TGTGCCAGCAGTACACGGACAGGGCAACAAGAGACCCAGTACTTC.

This clonotype has just a few counts. The rearrangement joins TRBV20-1 to TRBJ2-7; 10 bases are a match to TRBD2. The CDR3 has 16 amino acids. The V gene's germline CDR1 is DFQATT and CDR2 SNEGSKA (reference sequence). Trimming took 0 bases from V and 2 from J; bases not matched to a gene: 7. The CDR3 DNA sequence: TGCAGTGCTAGAGATTGGCTAGCGGGGGTAGCCTACGAGCAGTACTTC. This gives the protein CSARDWLAGVAYEQYF.

Here the CDR3 DNA reads TGTGCCAGCAGTTTTGCCGCAGAGGGGACCGGGGAGCTGTTTTTT. Translation: CASSFAAEGTGELFF. The rearrangement uses TRBV27 and TRBJ2-2; D is perhaps TRBD1 or TRBD2 (5 bases each). CDR1 and CDR2 (germline): MNHEY, SMNVEV (reference sequence). The CDR3 sequence is 15 residues long. V lost 3 bases and J 5 bases, leaving 13 bases between the germline ends.

This clonotype has just a few counts. The genes are TRBV4-2 and TRBJ2-2, with D maybe TRBD2 (5 bases). Germline V gene sequence: CDR1 LGHNA, CDR2 YNFKEQ. V was clipped by 1 base and J by 3 bases, with 12 bases between them. This CDR3 comprises 16 residues. The CDR3 is CASSQGSSSHTGELFF. CDR3 nucleotide sequence: TGTGCCAGCAGCCAAGGGTCATCTAGCCACACCGGGGAGCTGTTTTTT.

At least ten counts were recorded for this clonotype. The chain links TRBV6-5 to TRBJ2-5; 7 bases are a match to TRBD1. The tail of the sequence fits TRBJ2-7 better, so the J call may be wrong. The CDR3 covers 13 residues. CDR1 MNHEY and CDR2 SVGAGI come from the germline V gene. The CDR3: CASSYSTGNEQYF. CDR3 DNA: TGTGCCAGCAGTTACTCGACAGGGAACGAGCAGTACTTC.

Many counts were recorded for this clonotype. V and J are TRBV7-9 and TRBJ2-5, with 7 positions matching TRBD1. The J call is uncertain, as TRBJ2-7 better fits the DNA end. Germline CDR1 and CDR2: SEHNR and FQNEAQ (reference sequence). The CDR3 covers 12 residues. In DNA, the CDR3 is TGTGCCAGCAGCCAAAGGGACAGCGAGCAGTACTTC. Translating it yields CASSQRDSEQYF.

The V and J genes are TRBV12-3 or TRBV12-4 and TRBJ1-1; D unclear. V lost 3 bases, J lost 7 bases, and 12 bases lay in between. CDR3 length: 13 amino acids. The CDR3 loop is CASSLGADREAFF. The CDR3 nucleotides are TGTGCCAGCAGTTTGGGAGCCGACCGTGAAGCTTTCTTT.

Written as DNA, the CDR3 is TGTGCCAGCAGTGTTCTAGCGGGACCGTCCCACAATGAGCAGTTCTTC. This sequence encodes CASSVLAGPSHNEQFF. The chain couples TRBV6-1 to TRBJ2-1; 9 nucleotides agree with TRBD2. Germline lookup yields CDR1 MNHNS and CDR2 SASEGT. CDR3 length equals 16 residues. V was clipped by 4 bases and J by 5 bases; unmatched bases: 9.

The chain couples TRBV7-3 to TRBJ2-1; no firm D call. The J call is uncertain, as TRBJ2-7 better fits the DNA end. Germline CDR1 SGHTA, CDR2 FQGTGA. This CDR3 has 16 residues. The DNA for the CDR3 is TGTGCCAGCAGCTTAAGTAGTTTTAGCTCCTACAATGAGCAGTACTTC. Residues: CASSLSSFSSYNEQYF.

This clonotype was seen many times. The chain carries TRBV29-1 and TRBJ1-2; tentatively, D is TRBD1 (6 bases). Germline V gives CDR1 SQVTM, CDR2 ANQGSEA. Trimming removed 2 bases from V and 8 bases from J, with 12 bases in between. The CDR3 loop spans 12 amino acids. The CDR3 loop is CSVERGGGGYTF. In DNA, the CDR3 is TGCAGCGTTGAAAGAGGGGGGGGCGGCTACACCTTC.

The J gene is TRBJ2-5, the V gene TRBV9; no reliable D call. The CDR3 has 14 amino acids. V lost 4 bases and J 2 bases, leaving 12 bases between the germline ends. Germline-derived CDR1 and CDR2 are SGDLS and YYNGEE. The CDR3 region is CASSPSVRQETQYF. CDR3 coding DNA: TGTGCCAGCAGCCCCTCGGTGCGGCAAGAGACCCAGTACTTC.

This clonotype was seen more than once but under ten times. The chain carries TRBV12-3 or TRBV12-4 and TRBJ2-7; D gene unclear. V was clipped by 5 bases and J by 2 bases, with 16 bases between them. The CDR3 covers 15 residues. DNA of the CDR3: TGTGCCAGCAGTCCCAGGAGCTTCGCCACCTACGAGCAGTACTTC. It encodes CASSPRSFATYEQYF.

This clonotype has at least ten counts. The chain is built from TRBV10-2 and TRBJ2-1, with D unresolved. This CDR3 comprises 10 residues. The germline V gene has CDR1 WSHSY and CDR2 SAAADI. V was trimmed by 7 bases and J by 13 bases, leaving 11 bases between them. DNA of the CDR3: TGCGCCAGCAACAGTGGCGACCAGTTCTTC. Its translation is CASNSGDQFF.

This chain links TRBV12-3 or TRBV12-4 with TRBJ1-2; 9 bases align to TRBD1. The V gene end was trimmed by 5 bases and the J gene end by 7 bases; junction bases not matched to a gene: 17. The CDR3 loop spans 17 amino acids. The DNA of the CDR3 is TGTGCCAGCAGTCCTACGGGACAGGGTTTTCAAAGTTCTGGCTACACCTTC. It yields the protein CASSPTGQGFQSSGYTF.

This clonotype turned up a few times. This chain joins TRBV29-1 and TRBJ1-1; possible D gene TRBD1, 5 bases. The V end was cut by 0 bases, the J end by 5 bases, with 7 bases between. The CDR3 spans 12 residues. Germline loops: CDR1 SQVTM, CDR2 ANQGSEA. The CDR3 reads CSVEDGGTEAFF. The CDR3 bases are TGCAGCGTTGAAGATGGGGGGACTGAAGCTTTCTTT.

V usage is TRBV5-1 and J usage is TRBJ2-3; no clear D gene. The ends were cut back, 1 base at V and 2 bases at J, with 8 bases in the middle. CDR1 and CDR2 (germline): SGHRS, YFSETQ. This CDR3 comprises 14 residues. CDR3 residues: CASSLRRFTDTQYF. For the CDR3, the DNA is TGCGCCAGCAGCTTGCGGCGATTCACAGATACGCAGTATTTT.

This clonotype was seen only a few times. The V gene is TRBV12-3 or TRBV12-4, the J gene TRBJ2-7; 7 nucleotides align to TRBD1. The CDR3 contains 13 residues. Trimming at V came to 7 bases and at J to 1 base, leaving 4 bases not matched to a gene. The CDR3: CASTSRGSYEQYF. The DNA for the CDR3 is TGTGCCAGCACGTCCAGGGGGTCCTACGAGCAGTACTTC.